Listed below are T cell receptor beta chains from one sample, sequenced in a study of T cell changes during pregnancy in multiple sclerosis. The method was immunoSEQ multiplex PCR; TCRdb's version includes in-frame clones alone and lacks a portion of them. Of more than 40,000 clones listed, 91% are singletons. Specimen: CD8+ T cells from peripheral blood mononuclear cells, collected after pregnancy. These TCRs come from a female donor with multiple sclerosis, enrolled in a pregnancy study. Each CDR3 is given with its conserved first and last residue. Each record gives: CDR3 DNA, CDR3 protein, D gene, J gene, clone size, V gene. The D gene is left open where the match is weak. Clone size is stated in some rows and not others, as once, few, many or a class when expanded.

DNA: TGTGCCAGCAGCTTGACAGGGCTGAATCAGCCCCAGCATTTT; CDR3: CASSLTGLNQPQHF; D: TRBD1; J: TRBJ1-5; size: .; V: TRBV7-9
DNA: TGTGCCAGCAGCTTAGGGACAGGGGGATACGAGCAGTACTTC; CDR3: CASSLGTGGYEQYF; D: TRBD1; J: TRBJ2-7; size: once; V: TRBV5-6
DNA: TGTGCCAGCAGCGTAGGGGGGGTAAGCTCTGGAAACACCATATATTTT; CDR3: CASSVGGVSSGNTIYF; D: .; J: TRBJ1-3; size: .; V: TRBV9
DNA: TGCAGCGTTGAAGATATTGACCGTATAGCGAACTTC; CDR3: CSVEDIDRIANF; D: .; J: TRBJ2-7; size: .; V: TRBV29-1
DNA: TGTGCCACCTTGGAGGGGCCGGATGAGCAGTTCTTC; CDR3: CATLEGPDEQFF; D: .; J: TRBJ2-1; size: .; V: TRBV19
DNA: TGTGCCAGCAGTTACGATGGCCCAGATACGCAGTATTTT; CDR3: CASSYDGPDTQYF; D: .; J: TRBJ2-3; size: .; V: TRBV6-6
DNA: TGTGCCAGCAGCTCCGGAGAGGGTGGCACCGGGGAGCTGTTTTTT; CDR3: CASSSGEGGTGELFF; D: .; J: TRBJ2-2; size: .; V: TRBV7-7
DNA: TGTGCCAGCACCATTCAGACTGACAGGGACACCTACGAGCAGTACTTC; CDR3: CASTIQTDRDTYEQYF; D: TRBD1; J: TRBJ2-7; size: .; V: TRBV7-8
DNA: TGTGCCAGCAGTTACAGGAGCGAGGGCTACAATGAGCAGTTCTTC; CDR3: CASSYRSEGYNEQFF; D: .; J: TRBJ2-1; size: .; V: TRBV6-5
DNA: TGCGCCAGCAGCCATCGGGAGACGGGCTCCTACGAGCAGTACTTC; CDR3: CASSHRETGSYEQYF; D: .; J: TRBJ2-7; size: .; V: TRBV4-1
DNA: TGTGCCAGTAGTATAACGCTAAACAGGGACCGAAGCTTCTACGAGCAGTACTTC; CDR3: CASSITLNRDRSFYEQYF; D: .; J: TRBJ2-7; size: .; V: TRBV19
DNA: TGTGCCAGCAGTATCGCAGGGTTGAACAATCAGCCCCAGCATTTT; CDR3: CASSIAGLNNQPQHF; D: .; J: TRBJ1-5; size: .; V: TRBV27
DNA: TGTGCCAGCAGCTGGAGGGGACTAGCGGGGACGCAGTATTTT; CDR3: CASSWRGLAGTQYF; D: TRBD2; J: TRBJ2-3; size: .; V: TRBV7-9
DNA: TGTGCCAGCAGCTCCTGGGAGTACAATGAGCAGTTCTTC; CDR3: CASSSWEYNEQFF; D: .; J: TRBJ2-1; size: .; V: TRBV7-6
DNA: TGTGCCAGCAGTTTAAGACAGGGAATGAGGGAGCAGTACTTC; CDR3: CASSLRQGMREQYF; D: TRBD1; J: TRBJ2-7; size: .; V: TRBV27
DNA: TGTGCCAGCAGCAGAAATGACAGGGGGATATTCAATCAGCCCCAGCATTTT; CDR3: CASSRNDRGIFNQPQHF; D: TRBD1; J: TRBJ1-5; size: .; V: TRBV7-9
DNA: TGTGCCATCAGTGAGTCGGGGGCCGGGGATGAGCAGTTCTTC; CDR3: CAISESGAGDEQFF; D: .; J: TRBJ2-1; size: once; V: TRBV10-3
DNA: TGTGCCAGCAGTTCTTGGACAGGGGACCATGAGCAGTTCTTC; CDR3: CASSSWTGDHEQFF; D: TRBD1; J: TRBJ2-1; size: .; V: TRBV27
DNA: TGTGCCAGTAGTCCGCTAGCGGGGGCCGGTGAGCAGTACTTC; CDR3: CASSPLAGAGEQYF; D: TRBD2; J: TRBJ2-7; size: once; V: TRBV19
DNA: TGTGCCAGCAGCTCGGACAGGGGGTGGTACGAGCAGTACTTC; CDR3: CASSSDRGWYEQYF; D: TRBD1; J: TRBJ2-7; size: once; V: TRBV7-9
DNA: TGTGCCAGCAGCTTAGGCAGGGGGATTGAAAAACTGTTTTTT; CDR3: CASSLGRGIEKLFF; D: TRBD1; J: TRBJ1-4; size: .; V: TRBV11-2
DNA: TGTGCCAGCAGCGTACCAGTCTCCTACGAGCAGTACTTC; CDR3: CASSVPVSYEQYF; D: .; J: TRBJ2-7; size: .; V: TRBV11-1
DNA: TGTGCCAGCAGTGACTCGGGACTAGCGGGAGGCAATGAGCAGTTCTTC; CDR3: CASSDSGLAGGNEQFF; D: TRBD2; J: TRBJ2-1; size: .; V: TRBV6-4
DNA: TGCGCCAGCAGCCAAGGACGGGACAATGAGCAGTTCTTC; CDR3: CASSQGRDNEQFF; D: .; J: TRBJ2-1; size: .; V: TRBV4-1
DNA: TGTGCCAGCAGCTTGTGGGGGGAGGGTACGCAGTATTTT; CDR3: CASSLWGEGTQYF; D: TRBD2; J: TRBJ2-3; size: .; V: TRBV5-4
DNA: TGTGCCAGCAGCTTAGGTTTCGGGGGCACTGAAGCTTTCTTT; CDR3: CASSLGFGGTEAFF; D: .; J: TRBJ1-1; size: .; V: TRBV7-6
DNA: TGTGCCAGCAGCCTCAGGCAGGGGGCTAGTTCTGGGGCCAACGTCCTGACTTTC; CDR3: CASSLRQGASSGANVLTF; D: TRBD1; J: TRBJ2-6; size: once; V: TRBV9
DNA: TGTGCCAGCTTAGACAGATACACCGGGGAGCTGTTTTTT; CDR3: CASLDRYTGELFF; D: .; J: TRBJ2-2; size: .; V: TRBV27
DNA: TGTGCCAGCAGTTTGAACAGGGACACTGAAGCTTTCTTT; CDR3: CASSLNRDTEAFF; D: .; J: TRBJ1-1; size: .; V: TRBV27
DNA: TGTGCCAGCAGTCCCTGGGGCGGAGCCGAGCAGTACTTC; CDR3: CASSPWGGAEQYF; D: .; J: TRBJ2-7; size: .; V: TRBV27
DNA: TGCGCCAGCAGCTTAGGACAGGGGGGAACCTACGAGCAGTACTTC; CDR3: CASSLGQGGTYEQYF; D: TRBD1; J: TRBJ2-7; size: .; V: TRBV5-1
DNA: TGTGCCAGCAGCCAAGAACAGGGTAGCAATCAGCCCCAGCATTTT; CDR3: CASSQEQGSNQPQHF; D: .; J: TRBJ1-5; size: .; V: TRBV4-2
DNA: TGTGCCAGCACTGGACTAGCGGGGGCCAATGAGCAGTTCTTC; CDR3: CASTGLAGANEQFF; D: TRBD2; J: TRBJ2-1; size: .; V: TRBV27
DNA: TGTGCCAGCAGCTCCGGACAGGGGGAGACCGGGGAGCTGTTTTTT; CDR3: CASSSGQGETGELFF; D: TRBD1; J: TRBJ2-2; size: .; V: TRBV7-4
DNA: TGTGCCAGCAGTGAGTGGGGAACCATGACAGGGAACTATGGCTACACCTTC; CDR3: CASSEWGTMTGNYGYTF; D: TRBD1; J: TRBJ1-2; size: .; V: TRBV2
DNA: TGCGCCAGCAGCCCAGACAGGGGGCTTGATCAGCCCCAGCATTTT; CDR3: CASSPDRGLDQPQHF; D: TRBD1; J: TRBJ1-5; size: .; V: TRBV23-1
DNA: TGTGCCAGTAGTATAGGAGGGACTAGCGGGAGGTGGGCCTACGAGCAGTACTTC; CDR3: CASSIGGTSGRWAYEQYF; D: TRBD2; J: TRBJ2-7; size: .; V: TRBV19
DNA: TGTGCCAGCAGCGTAGAACAGCGGGGGAGCTACAATGAGCAGTTCTTC; CDR3: CASSVEQRGSYNEQFF; D: TRBD2; J: TRBJ2-1; size: .; V: TRBV9
DNA: TGTGCCAGCAGCTTAGGGTCTTGGGACACCCGGACCTACGAGCAGTACTTC; CDR3: CASSLGSWDTRTYEQYF; D: .; J: TRBJ2-7; size: .; V: TRBV7-9
DNA: TGTGCCAGCTCACCCAGGGACAGCTCACTCTATGGCTACACCTTC; CDR3: CASSPRDSSLYGYTF; D: TRBD1; J: TRBJ1-2; size: .; V: TRBV18
DNA: TGTGCCAGTAGTATAGGGACAGGGCCGGATTTCTACAATGAGCAGTTCTTC; CDR3: CASSIGTGPDFYNEQFF; D: TRBD1; J: TRBJ2-1; size: .; V: TRBV19
DNA: TGTGCCAGCAGCGCGGACAGGGACGCTGGGGCCAACGTCCTGACTTTC; CDR3: CASSADRDAGANVLTF; D: TRBD1; J: TRBJ2-6; size: .; V: TRBV6-4